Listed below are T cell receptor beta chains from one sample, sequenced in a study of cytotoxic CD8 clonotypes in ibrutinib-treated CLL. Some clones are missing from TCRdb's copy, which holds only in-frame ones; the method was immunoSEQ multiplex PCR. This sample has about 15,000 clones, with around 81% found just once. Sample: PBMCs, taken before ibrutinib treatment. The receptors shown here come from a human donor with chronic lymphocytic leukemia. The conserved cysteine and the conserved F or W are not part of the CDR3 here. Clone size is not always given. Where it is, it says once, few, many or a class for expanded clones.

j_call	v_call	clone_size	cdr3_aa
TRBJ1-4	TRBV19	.	ASSISRGERHAREKLF
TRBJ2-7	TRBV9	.	ASSRDGREQY
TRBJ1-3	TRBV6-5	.	ASSPGSSGNTIY
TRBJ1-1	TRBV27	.	ASSLSPNTEAF
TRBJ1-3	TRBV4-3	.	ASSQVYGLSGNTIY
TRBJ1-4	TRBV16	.	ASRQRGFGNEKLF
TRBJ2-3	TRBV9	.	ASSVWQDTDTQY
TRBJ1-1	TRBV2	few	ASSEGLNTEAF
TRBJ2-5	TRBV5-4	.	ASSKNRGGVVETQY
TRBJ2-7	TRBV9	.	ASSSGDSSYEQY
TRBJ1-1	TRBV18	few	ASSPAAGNTEAF
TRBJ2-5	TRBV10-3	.	AISANGQVQETQY
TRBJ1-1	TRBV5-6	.	ASSLASANTEAF
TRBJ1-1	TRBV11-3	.	ASSLGGGAEAF
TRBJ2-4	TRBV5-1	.	ASSEGVGDIQY
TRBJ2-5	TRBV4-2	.	ASSQLYGGIETQY
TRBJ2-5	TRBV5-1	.	ASSYRAVGVQETQY
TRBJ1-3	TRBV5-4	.	ASSLQGPFSGNTIY
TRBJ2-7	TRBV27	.	ASSADVGQGIYEQY
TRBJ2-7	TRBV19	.	ASSPGSSGGIYEQY
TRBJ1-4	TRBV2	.	ASTRDSNEKLF
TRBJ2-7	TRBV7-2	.	ASSASGGGYEQY
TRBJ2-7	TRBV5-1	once	ASSLGLSGGSYEQY
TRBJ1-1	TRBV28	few	ASSSHGLTMNTEAF
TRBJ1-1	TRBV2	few	ASSDVTGGTEAF
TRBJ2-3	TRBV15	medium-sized	ATSRDRASADTQY
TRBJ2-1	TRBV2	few	ASRGSEGLHEQF
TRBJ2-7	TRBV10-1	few	ASSDKTGAYEQY
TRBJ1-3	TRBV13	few	ASSRGFSGNTIY
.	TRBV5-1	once	ASSLADGYQGTQY
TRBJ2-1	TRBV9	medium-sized	ASSVTGHLYNEQF
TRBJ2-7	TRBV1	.	TSSQERRRGSEGGGEQY
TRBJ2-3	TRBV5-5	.	ASSLRDGRATDTQY
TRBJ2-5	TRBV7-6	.	ASSSAGYPETQY
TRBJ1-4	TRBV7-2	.	ATVSADEKLF
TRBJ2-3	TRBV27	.	ASSWGLAGDTQY